One sample yielded the 22 T cell receptor beta chains listed below, sequenced in a study of blood T cell repertoires in COVID-19. Data came from immunoSEQ multiplex PCR; TCRdb stores just in-frame clones and leaves some out. The sample lists approximately 500,000 clones, 70% to 90% occurring once. Sequenced input: peripheral blood. The receptors derive from a human donor in a cohort sampled during active COVID-19.

V is TRBV5-1 and J is TRBJ2-7; 7 positions match TRBD1. Germline values: CDR1 SGHRS, CDR2 YFSETQ. This CDR3 spans 14 amino acids. Trimming at V came to 4 bases and at J to 2 bases, leaving 6 bases not matched to a gene. This CDR3 is CASSMRQGTYEQYF. Written as DNA, the CDR3 is TGCGCCAGCAGCATGAGACAGGGCACCTACGAGCAGTACTTC.

This chain joins TRBV4-1 and TRBJ2-2, with TRBD2 matching over 11 bases. This CDR3 is 17 amino acids long. The germline CDR1 and CDR2 sequences are MGHRA and YSYEKL. The J segment lost 4 bases and the V segment lost 3 bases, leaving 7 bases of the junction unmatched. CDR3 DNA: TGCGCCAGCAGCCAGGGTAGCGGGAGGGTTAGCACCGGGGAGCTGTTTTTT. It translates to CASSQGSGRVSTGELFF.

The gene calls are TRBV19 and TRBJ1-1; no clear D. Germline-derived CDR1 and CDR2 are LNHDA and SQIVND (reference sequence). The V and J ends lost 3 bases and 4 bases respectively, with 12 bases between them. This CDR3 is built from 14 residues. The CDR3 DNA follows: TGTGCCAGTAGTATGGAGGTACCTGGCACTGAAGCTTTCTTT. This gives the protein CASSMEVPGTEAFF.

As concerns this clone: Sequence at one end of the junction differs from germline and may be a read error. This chain joins TRBV7-7 and TRBJ1-4; 8 bases line up with TRBD1. There are 14 residues in the CDR3. The germline gives CDR1 SSHAT, CDR2 FNYEAQ (reference sequence). Here the CDR3 DNA reads TGTGCTAGCAGCCAGACAGGGGTCGGTGAAAAACTGTTTTTT. Its translation is CASSQTGVGEKLFF.

The chain carries TRBV25-1 and TRBJ2-2, with a tentative D call TRBD2 (6 bases). The V gene's germline CDR1 is MGHDK and CDR2 SYGVNS. The length of the CDR3 is 16 residues. Trimming cost V 3 bases and J 0 bases, with 11 bases left between them. The CDR3 here is CASSDFGLPNTGELFF. CDR3 sequence (DNA): TGTGCCAGCAGTGACTTTGGACTACCGAACACCGGGGAGCTGTTTTTT.

The chain employs TRBV9 and TRBJ2-5; D is perhaps TRBD2 (6 bases). CDR1 is SGDLS and CDR2 is YYNGEE in the germline V gene. The CDR3 totals 15 residues. Deletions cut 4 bases from V and 5 bases from J, with 18 bases between. In DNA, the CDR3 is TGTGCCAGCAGCCCTCAAGGAGGGCCTTGGGAGACCCAGTACTTC. Amino acid sequence: CASSPQGGPWETQYF.

The J gene is TRBJ2-1, the V gene TRBV9, with TRBD2 matching 9 bases. The CDR3 has 14 amino acids. V shed 5 bases, J shed 7 bases, and the junction held 7 bases outside the gene matches. Germline V gene lookup returns CDR1 SGDLS and CDR2 YYNGEE. Here the CDR3 DNA reads TGTGCCAGCAGGCCCGGACTAGCGAATAATGAGCAGTTCTTC. Amino acids: CASRPGLANNEQFF.

The chain has TRBV25-1 and TRBJ2-7, with 8 bases aligning to TRBD2. The trim removed 4 bases at V and 0 bases at J, leaving 11 bases unmatched. Germline values: CDR1 MGHDK, CDR2 SYGVNS. The CDR3 loop spans 17 amino acids. The CDR3 reads CASSVVSGLGSSYEQYF. The CDR3 coding sequence is TGTGCCAGCAGTGTGGTTTCGGGACTAGGAAGCTCCTACGAGCAGTACTTC.

The rearrangement joins TRBV6-5 to TRBJ1-2, with D perhaps matching TRBD1 (5 bases). The CDR3 is 14 amino acids. Germline V CDR1 and CDR2: MNHEY, SVGAGI. The ends were cut back, 5 bases at V and 4 bases at J, with 14 bases in the middle. The CDR3 DNA follows: TGTGCCAGCAGTCCCGACCCGGGGGGCTATGGCTACACCTTC. Translation gives CASSPDPGGYGYTF.

V usage is TRBV7-6 and J usage is TRBJ1-2, with 7 bases lining up with TRBD1. The CDR3 covers 13 residues. The germline V gene encodes CDR1 SGHVS and CDR2 FNYEAQ. The ends lost 1 base at V and 8 bases at J; junction bases unmatched: 4. CDR3 coding DNA: TGTGCCAGCAGCTTAGAAGCAGGGGGAGGCTACACCTTC. Translated, it gives CASSLEAGGGYTF.

The chain carries TRBV16 and TRBJ1-6; 7 nucleotides line up with TRBD1. Germline-derived CDR1 and CDR2 are KGHSY and FQNENV. With V trimmed by 2 bases and J by 9 bases, 7 bases remained unmatched. The CDR3 is made up of 15 amino acids. In DNA, the CDR3 is TGTGCCAGCAGCCAAGAGGACAGGCCTCCTTCACCCCTCCACTTT. It yields the protein CASSQEDRPPSPLHF.

The chain couples TRBV5-1 to TRBJ1-4, with TRBD1 matching 7 bases. The CDR3 runs 15 residues. The V segment lost 0 bases and the J segment 4 bases; nucleotides outside the gene matches: 3. Germline V CDR1 and CDR2: SGHRS, YFSETQ. The CDR3 bases are TGCGCCAGCAGCTTGGTAGCAGGGGGTAATGAAAAACTGTTTTTT. Amino acids: CASSLVAGGNEKLFF.

The table lists this clone with a count of one. The rearrangement links TRBV6-5 to TRBJ2-1; tentative D call: TRBD2 (6 bases). CDR3 length equals 13 residues. V lost 11 bases to trimming and J lost 3 bases, with 14 bases between them. The germline V gene has CDR1 MNHEY and CDR2 SVGAGI. The CDR3 protein is CAAGGKIYNEQFF. The CDR3 bases are TGTGCCGCCGGAGGGAAGATCTACAATGAGCAGTTCTTC.

The CDR3 is CASSLLGTQLSGNTIYF. CDR3 nucleotide sequence: TGTGCCAGCAGTTTATTAGGGACACAACTCTCTGGAAACACCATATATTTT. V usage is TRBV28 and J usage is TRBJ1-3; D is perhaps TRBD1 (6 bases). V lost 1 base and J lost 0, with 13 bases in between. The CDR3 is 17 residues long. CDR1 is MDHEN and CDR2 is SYDVKM in the germline V gene.

The V call is TRBV5-1, the J call TRBJ2-2; TRBD1 is a possible D gene (6 bases). The germline V gene has CDR1 SGHRS and CDR2 YFSETQ. V was shortened by 4 bases and J by 1 base, with 8 bases between the two germline ends. The CDR3 contains 14 residues. CDR3 region: CASSPGQNTGELFF. The CDR3 DNA sequence: TGCGCCAGCAGCCCGGGACAGAACACCGGGGAGCTGTTTTTT.

The V and J genes are TRBV3-1 (or the pseudogene TRBV3-2) and TRBJ1-6; 7 nucleotides line up with TRBD1. Germline V gives CDR1 LGHDT, CDR2 YNNKEL (reference sequence). The length of the CDR3 is 15 residues. The V gene end was trimmed by 1 base and the J gene end by 6 bases; junction bases not matched to a gene: 3. The DNA for the CDR3 is TGTGCCAGCAGCCAAGTTTGGGACAGTAATTCACCCCTCCACTTT. Translated, it gives CASSQVWDSNSPLHF.

V gene TRBV4-1 combines with J gene TRBJ2-5; the match to TRBD1 covers 9 bases. Germline V gene sequence: CDR1 MGHRA, CDR2 YSYEKL. V trimming: 3 bases; J trimming: 3 bases; junction bases outside the gene matches: 5. The CDR3 consists of 15 residues. The CDR3 sequence: CASSHTGGPEETQYF. As DNA, the CDR3 is TGCGCCAGCAGCCACACAGGGGGCCCCGAAGAGACCCAGTACTTC.

The chain links TRBV5-4 to TRBJ2-7; 8 bases match TRBD2. This CDR3 has 15 residues. The trim removed 0 bases at V and 5 bases at J, leaving 7 bases unmatched. Germline CDR1 reads SGHNT; CDR2 reads YYREEE (reference sequence). This CDR3 reads CASSLATAGGHEQYF. DNA for the CDR3: TGTGCCAGCAGCTTGGCCACGGCGGGAGGCCACGAGCAGTACTTC. The variable domain in full, with the rest retrieved from reference TRBV5-4 and TRBJ2-7, is ETGVTQSPTHLIKTRGQQVTLRCSSQSGHNTVSWYQQALGQGPQFIFQYYREEENGRGNFPPRFSGLQFPNYSSELNVNALELDDSALYLCASSLATAGGHEQYFGPGTRLTVT.

The chain combines TRBV9 with TRBJ1-6; tentative D call: TRBD1 (6 bases). With 2 bases removed from V and 0 bases from J, the gap between germline ends came to 15 bases. Germline assignment: CDR1 SGDLS and CDR2 YYNGEE. The CDR3 extends over 18 amino acids. The CDR3 DNA follows: TGTGCCAGCAGCGTGGGGGCAGGAAAGACCTCCTATAATTCACCCCTCCACTTT. Translated, it gives CASSVGAGKTSYNSPLHF.

The rearrangement joins TRBV18 to TRBJ2-1; maybe TRBD2 (6 bases). Trimming shortened V by 6 bases and J by 7 bases, and 19 bases separated the two germline ends. Germline CDR1 is KGHSH and CDR2 is LQKENI. There are 15 residues in the CDR3. CDR3 in amino acids: CASSAQAGEGNEQFF. As DNA, the CDR3 is TGTGCCAGCTCCGCGCAAGCGGGCGAGGGGAATGAGCAGTTCTTC.

The chain combines TRBV9 with TRBJ2-1, with D possibly TRBD1 on 5 matching bases. V gave up 0 bases and J gave up 1 base, with 11 bases separating them. This CDR3 has 16 amino acids. Per the germline V gene, CDR1 is SGDLS and CDR2 is YYNGEE. The chain's CDR3 is CASSVVYGQSYNEQFF. For the CDR3, the DNA is TGTGCCAGCAGCGTAGTTTATGGACAATCCTACAATGAGCAGTTCTTC.

This clone was observed a few times. V and J are TRBV5-1 and TRBJ1-3; D may be TRBD1 (5 bases). There are 17 residues in the CDR3. Germline V lookup: CDR1 SGHRS, CDR2 YFSETQ. V dropped 5 bases and J dropped 0 bases, with 18 bases sitting between them. Here the CDR3 DNA reads TGCGCCAGCAGGGGCACGGGGGTACCGAGCTCTGGAAACACCATATATTTT. Translated, it gives CASRGTGVPSSGNTIYF.